These 3 T cell receptor beta chains originate from one sample sequenced in a study of shared clonotypes between healthy human individuals. The method was immunoSEQ multiplex PCR; TCRdb's version includes in-frame clones alone and lacks a portion of them. The profile shows approximately 1,500,000 clones, roughly 98% of them singletons. The sample comprised naive CD4+ T cells sorted from blood. Subset of the sample: CD45RA+ positively selected. Every receptor here comes from a man in his thirties or forties in good health.

The sample holds one count of this clone. This sequence joins TRBV2 and TRBJ1-2; 8 positions agree with TRBD1. Germline CDR1 and CDR2: SNHLY and FYNNEI. V was clipped by 4 bases and J by 1 base; unmatched bases: 5. This CDR3 has 15 amino acids. CDR3 sequence reads: CASSVRTGNNYGYTF. The CDR3 coding sequence is TGTGCCAGCAGTGTCAGGACAGGGAATAACTATGGCTACACCTTC.

Concerning this clone: Additional DNA sequences in this sample encode the identical CDR3. The V and J genes are TRBV7-2 and TRBJ1-5; tentatively, D is TRBD1 (5 bases). The CDR3 has 15 residues. With 1 base removed from V and 4 bases from J, the gap between germline ends came to 11 bases. Per the germline V gene, CDR1 is SGHTA and CDR2 is FQGNSA. CDR3 region: CASSLGRGRNQPQHF. Written as DNA, the CDR3 is TGTGCCAGCAGCTTAGGAAGGGGTAGGAATCAGCCCCAGCATTTT.

This chain joins TRBV2 and TRBJ2-1; TRBD1 agrees at 7 bases. The CDR3 covers 14 residues. The V and J ends lost 4 bases and 5 bases, in that order; junction bases with no gene match: 5. Germline loops: CDR1 SNHLY, CDR2 FYNNEI. This CDR3 is CASSAQGINNEQFF. CDR3 coding DNA: TGTGCCAGCAGTGCACAGGGGATCAACAATGAGCAGTTCTTC.